This TCR beta chain comes out of a study of blood T cells in healthy people across ages. Using a J-beta primer mix together with a sample-barcoded 5' primer, a second PCR was run for 7 to 11 cycles. In TCRdb, the 5' RACE reads were re-called with MiXCR into one record per CDR3 protein. Of some 1,800,000 distinct CDR3 sequences detected, around 42% appear once; the ten largest clones hold more than 20%. The ends were cut back, 0 bases at V and 4 bases at J, with 10 bases in the middle. The germline CDR1 and CDR2 sequences are SGHDT and YYEEEE. This CDR3 spans 14 amino acids. In this sample, this clonotype turned up once. Investigators took about 9.2 milliliters of peripheral blood from every donor.

The TCR sequence derives from a human donor in good health. Sequencing was carried out using blood. The chain couples TRBV5-6 to TRBJ1-2, with D unresolved. The CDR3: CASSLGPTGYGYTF. CDR3 nucleotide sequence: TGTGCCAGCAGCTTGGGGCCTACGGGCTATGGCTACACCTTC.